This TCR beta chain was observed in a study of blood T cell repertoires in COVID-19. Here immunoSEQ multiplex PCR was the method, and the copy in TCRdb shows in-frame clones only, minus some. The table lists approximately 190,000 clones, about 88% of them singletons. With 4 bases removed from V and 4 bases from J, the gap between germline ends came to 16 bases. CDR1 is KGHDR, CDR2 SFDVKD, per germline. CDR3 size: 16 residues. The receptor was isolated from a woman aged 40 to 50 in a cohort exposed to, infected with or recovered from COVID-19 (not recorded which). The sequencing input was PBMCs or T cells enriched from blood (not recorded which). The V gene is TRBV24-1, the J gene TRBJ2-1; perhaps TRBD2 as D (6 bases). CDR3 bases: TGTGCCACCAGTGAGTCGGGACGGGAGTTTTACAATGAGCAGTTCTTC. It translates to CATSESGREFYNEQFF.